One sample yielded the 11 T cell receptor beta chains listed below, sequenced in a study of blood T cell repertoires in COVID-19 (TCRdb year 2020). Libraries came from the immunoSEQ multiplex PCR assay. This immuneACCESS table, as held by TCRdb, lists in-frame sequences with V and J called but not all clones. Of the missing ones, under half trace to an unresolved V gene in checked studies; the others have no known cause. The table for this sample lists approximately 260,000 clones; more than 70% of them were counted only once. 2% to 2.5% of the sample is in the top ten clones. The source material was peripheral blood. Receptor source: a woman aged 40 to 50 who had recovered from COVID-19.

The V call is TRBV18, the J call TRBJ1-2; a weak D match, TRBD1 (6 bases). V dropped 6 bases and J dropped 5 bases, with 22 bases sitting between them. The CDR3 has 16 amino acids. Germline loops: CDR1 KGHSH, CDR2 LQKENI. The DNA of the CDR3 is TGTGCCAGCTCTCCTAAACAGGGCGACTCCCGTTATGGCTACACCTTC. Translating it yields CASSPKQGDSRYGYTF.

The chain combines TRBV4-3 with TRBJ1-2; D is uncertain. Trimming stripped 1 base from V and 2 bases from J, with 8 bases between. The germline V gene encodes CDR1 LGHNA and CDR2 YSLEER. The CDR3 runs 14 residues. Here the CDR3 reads CASSQGLGNYGYTF. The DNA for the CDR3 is TGCGCCAGCAGCCAAGGGCTCGGGAACTATGGCTACACCTTC.

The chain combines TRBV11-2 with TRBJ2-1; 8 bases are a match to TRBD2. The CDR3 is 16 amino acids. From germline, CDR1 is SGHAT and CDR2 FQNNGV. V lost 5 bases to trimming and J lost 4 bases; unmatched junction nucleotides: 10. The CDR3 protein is CASSESMGLEYNEQFF. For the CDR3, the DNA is TGTGCCAGCAGCGAATCGATGGGACTAGAATACAATGAGCAGTTCTTC. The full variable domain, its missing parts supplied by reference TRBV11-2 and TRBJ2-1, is EAGVAQSPRYKIIEKRQSVAFWCNPISGHATLYWYQQILGQGPKLLIQFQNNGVVDDSQLPKDRFSAERLKGVDSTLKIQPAKLEDSAVYLCASSESMGLEYNEQFFGPGTRLTVL.

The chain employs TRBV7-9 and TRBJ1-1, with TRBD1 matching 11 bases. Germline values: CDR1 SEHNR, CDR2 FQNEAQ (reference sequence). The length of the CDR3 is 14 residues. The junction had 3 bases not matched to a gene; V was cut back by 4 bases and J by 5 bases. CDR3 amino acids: CASSSGTGGTEAFF. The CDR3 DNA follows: TGTGCCAGCAGCTCCGGGACAGGGGGAACTGAAGCTTTCTTT.

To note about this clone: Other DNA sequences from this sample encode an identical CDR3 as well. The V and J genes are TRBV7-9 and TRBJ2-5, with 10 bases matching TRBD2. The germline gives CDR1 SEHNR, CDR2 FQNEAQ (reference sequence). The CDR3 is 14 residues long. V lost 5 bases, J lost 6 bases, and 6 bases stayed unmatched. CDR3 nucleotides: TGTGCCAGCAGCCCCAGCGGGGGGGCAAAGACCCAGTACTTC. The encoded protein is CASSPSGGAKTQYF.

The CDR3 region has the DNA TGTGCCAGCAACCGGGGGACTAGCACAGATACGCAGTATTTT. Protein product: CASNRGTSTDTQYF. The chain employs TRBV6-5 and TRBJ2-3; maybe TRBD2 (6 bases). Between the trimmed V and J ends, which lost 7 bases and 0 bases, there was a span of 11 bases. Germline assignment: CDR1 MNHEY and CDR2 SVGAGI. CDR3 length: 14 amino acids.

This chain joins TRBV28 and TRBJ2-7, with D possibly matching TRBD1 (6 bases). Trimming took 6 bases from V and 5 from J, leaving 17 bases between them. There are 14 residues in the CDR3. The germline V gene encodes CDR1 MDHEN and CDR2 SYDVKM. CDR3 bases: TGTGCCAGCAGCCCCGGACAGACCCTAAACGAGCAGTACTTC. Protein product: CASSPGQTLNEQYF. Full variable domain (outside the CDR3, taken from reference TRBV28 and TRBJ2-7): DVKVTQSSRYLVKRTGEKVFLECVQDMDHENMFWYRQDPGLGLRLIYFSYDVKMKEKGDIPEGYSVSREKKERFSLILESASTNQTSMYLCASSPGQTLNEQYFGPGTRLTVT.

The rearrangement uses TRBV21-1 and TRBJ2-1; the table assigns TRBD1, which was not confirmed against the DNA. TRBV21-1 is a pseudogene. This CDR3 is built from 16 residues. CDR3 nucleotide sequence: TGTGCCAGCAGCCCCCGGACAGGGGAACGGTACAATGAGCAGTTCTTC. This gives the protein CASSPRTGERYNEQFF.

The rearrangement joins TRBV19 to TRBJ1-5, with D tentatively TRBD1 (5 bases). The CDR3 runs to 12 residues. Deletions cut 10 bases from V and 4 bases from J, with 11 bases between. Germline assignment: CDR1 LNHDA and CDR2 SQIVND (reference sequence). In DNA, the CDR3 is TGTGCCACCGAGGAGGGGAATCAGCCCCAGCATTTT. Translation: CATEEGNQPQHF.

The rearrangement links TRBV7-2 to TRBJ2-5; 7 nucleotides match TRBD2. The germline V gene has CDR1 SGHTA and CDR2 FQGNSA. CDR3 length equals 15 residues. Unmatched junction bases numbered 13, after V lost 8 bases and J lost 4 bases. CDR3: CASRRLAGALETQYF. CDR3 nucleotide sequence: TGTGCCAGCCGGAGGCTGGCGGGAGCCCTAGAGACCCAGTACTTC.

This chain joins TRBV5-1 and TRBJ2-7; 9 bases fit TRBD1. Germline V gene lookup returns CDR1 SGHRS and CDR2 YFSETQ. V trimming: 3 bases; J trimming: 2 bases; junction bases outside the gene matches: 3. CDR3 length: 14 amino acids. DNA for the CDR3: TGCGCCAGCAGCTACCGGGACAGGGCCTACGAGCAGTACTTC. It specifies CASSYRDRAYEQYF.